This TCR beta chain appears in the sequencing data of a study of OX40 agonist ivuxolimab in advanced cancers. Study-wide background: Of mixed ages from about 23 to 85 and averaging around 60 years, the group was 65% to 85% male. Notes on the study in general: Clonal expansion from baseline to week 6 occurred in both CD4+ and CD8+ T cells.

Germline V lookup: CDR1 SQVTM, CDR2 ANQGSEA. This CDR3 is 14 amino acids long. Trimming removed 3 bases from V and 7 bases from J, with 16 bases in between. This table comes from immunoSEQ multiplex PCR, and its TCRdb copy is limited to in-frame clones, with some not included. The repertoire holds 20,000 or so clones, 88% seen once, with roughly a tenth in the top ten. For this clone: The antigen remains unidentified.

This TCR was sampled from an adult with an advanced solid tumor such as melanoma, head and neck, liver or kidney cancer. The source was CD4+ or CD8+ T cells sorted from blood, collected in a trial of the OX40 agonist ivuxolimab. The rearrangement uses TRBV29-1 and TRBJ2-1, with D perhaps being TRBD1 or TRBD2 (6 bases each). The CDR3 coding sequence is TGCAGCGTTGAGTTAACCGGGGGCGGGAATGAGCAGTTCTTC. Translation: CSVELTGGGNEQFF.